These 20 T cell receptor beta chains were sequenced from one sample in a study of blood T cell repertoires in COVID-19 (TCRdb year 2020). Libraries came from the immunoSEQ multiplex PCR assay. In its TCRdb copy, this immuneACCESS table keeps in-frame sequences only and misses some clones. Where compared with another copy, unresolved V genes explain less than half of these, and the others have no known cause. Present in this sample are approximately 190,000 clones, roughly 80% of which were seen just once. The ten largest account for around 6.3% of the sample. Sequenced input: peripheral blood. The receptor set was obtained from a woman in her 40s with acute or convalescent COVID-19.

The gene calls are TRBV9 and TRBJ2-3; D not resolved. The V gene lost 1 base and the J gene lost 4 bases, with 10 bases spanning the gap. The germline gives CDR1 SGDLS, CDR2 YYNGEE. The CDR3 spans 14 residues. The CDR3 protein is CASSVSQLSDTQYF. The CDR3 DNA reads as TGTGCCAGCAGCGTAAGTCAGTTATCAGATACGCAGTATTTT.

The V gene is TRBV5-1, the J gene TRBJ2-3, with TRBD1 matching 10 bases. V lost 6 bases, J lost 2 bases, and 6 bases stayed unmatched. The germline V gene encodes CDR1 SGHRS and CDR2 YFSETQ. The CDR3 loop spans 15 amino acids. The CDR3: CASNPGQGLTDTQYF. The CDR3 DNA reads TGCGCCAGCAACCCGGGACAGGGGCTCACAGATACGCAGTATTTT. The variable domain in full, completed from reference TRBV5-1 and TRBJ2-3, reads KAGVTQTPRYLIKTRGQQVTLSCSPISGHRSVSWYQQTPGQGLQFLFEYFSETQRNKGNFPGRFSGRQFSNSRSEMNVSTLELGDSALYLCASNPGQGLTDTQYFGPGTRLTVL.

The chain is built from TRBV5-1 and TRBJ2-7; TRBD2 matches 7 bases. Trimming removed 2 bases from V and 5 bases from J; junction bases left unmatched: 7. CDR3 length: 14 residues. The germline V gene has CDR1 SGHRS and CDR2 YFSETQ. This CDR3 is CASSFGGSYDEQYF. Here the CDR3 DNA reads TGCGCCAGCAGCTTCGGGGGGAGTTACGACGAGCAGTACTTC.

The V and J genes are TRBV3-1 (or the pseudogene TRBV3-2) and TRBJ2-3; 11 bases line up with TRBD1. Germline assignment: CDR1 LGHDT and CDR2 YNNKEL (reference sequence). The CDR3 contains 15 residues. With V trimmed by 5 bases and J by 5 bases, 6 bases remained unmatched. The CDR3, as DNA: TGTGCCAGCAGCGGAGGACAGGGGGCAGGAGATACGCAGTATTTT. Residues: CASSGGQGAGDTQYF.

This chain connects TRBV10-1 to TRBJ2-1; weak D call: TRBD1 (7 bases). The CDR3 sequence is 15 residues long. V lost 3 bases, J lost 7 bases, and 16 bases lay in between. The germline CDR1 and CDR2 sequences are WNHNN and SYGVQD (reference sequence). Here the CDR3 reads CASSEGGAGGNEQFF. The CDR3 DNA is TGCGCCAGCAGTGAAGGGGGAGCAGGGGGGAATGAGCAGTTCTTC.

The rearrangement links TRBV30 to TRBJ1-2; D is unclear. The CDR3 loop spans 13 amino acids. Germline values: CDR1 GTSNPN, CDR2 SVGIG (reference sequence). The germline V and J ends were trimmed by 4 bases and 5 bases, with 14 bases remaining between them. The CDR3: CAWKGSGKYGYTF. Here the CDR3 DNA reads TGTGCCTGGAAAGGGTCGGGAAAGTATGGCTACACCTTC.

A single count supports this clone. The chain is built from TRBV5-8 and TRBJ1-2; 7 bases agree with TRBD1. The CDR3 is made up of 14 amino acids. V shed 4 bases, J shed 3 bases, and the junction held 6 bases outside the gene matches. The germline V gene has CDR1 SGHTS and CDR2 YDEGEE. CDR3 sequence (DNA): TGTGCCAGCAGCCCCGGGCAGGGGGACTATGGCTACACCTTC. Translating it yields CASSPGQGDYGYTF.

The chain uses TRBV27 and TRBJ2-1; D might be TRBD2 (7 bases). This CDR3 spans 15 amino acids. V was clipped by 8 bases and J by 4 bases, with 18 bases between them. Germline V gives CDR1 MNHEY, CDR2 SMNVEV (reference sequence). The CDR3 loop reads CASGTTGGPYNEQFF. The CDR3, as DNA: TGTGCCAGCGGAACAACGGGGGGCCCTTACAATGAGCAGTTCTTC.

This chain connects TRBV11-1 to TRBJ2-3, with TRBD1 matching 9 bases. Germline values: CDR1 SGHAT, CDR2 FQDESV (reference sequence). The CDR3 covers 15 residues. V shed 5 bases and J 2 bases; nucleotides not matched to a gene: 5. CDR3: CASSRGDRATDTQYF. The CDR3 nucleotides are TGTGCCAGCAGCCGAGGGGACAGGGCCACAGATACGCAGTATTTT.

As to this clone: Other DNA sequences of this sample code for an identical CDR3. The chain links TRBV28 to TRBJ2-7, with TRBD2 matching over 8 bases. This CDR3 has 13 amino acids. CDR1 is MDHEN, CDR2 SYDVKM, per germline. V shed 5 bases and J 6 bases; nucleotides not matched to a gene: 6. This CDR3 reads CASSLGLAREQYF. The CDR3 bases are TGTGCCAGCAGTCTTGGACTAGCTCGCGAGCAGTACTTC.

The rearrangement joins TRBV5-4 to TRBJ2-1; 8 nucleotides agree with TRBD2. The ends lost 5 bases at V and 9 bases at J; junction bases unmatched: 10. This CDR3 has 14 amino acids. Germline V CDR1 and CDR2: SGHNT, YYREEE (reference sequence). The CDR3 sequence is CASRPPGLGSEQFF. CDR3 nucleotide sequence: TGTGCCAGCAGGCCTCCGGGACTAGGTTCTGAGCAGTTCTTC.

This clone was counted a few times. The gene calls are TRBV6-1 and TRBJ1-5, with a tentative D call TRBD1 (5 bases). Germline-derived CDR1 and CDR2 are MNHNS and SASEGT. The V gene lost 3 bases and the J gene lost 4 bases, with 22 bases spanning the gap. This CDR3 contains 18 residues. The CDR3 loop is CASSDPAELRYRNQPQHF. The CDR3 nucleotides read TGTGCCAGCAGTGACCCCGCCGAGCTTAGGTACAGGAATCAGCCCCAGCATTTT.

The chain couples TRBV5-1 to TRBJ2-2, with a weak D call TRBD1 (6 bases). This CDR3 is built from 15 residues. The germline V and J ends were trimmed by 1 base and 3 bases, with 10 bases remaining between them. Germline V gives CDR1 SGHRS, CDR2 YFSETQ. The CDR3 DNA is TGCGCCAGCAGCTTGCAGGGGCCAGACACCGGGGAGCTGTTTTTT. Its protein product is CASSLQGPDTGELFF.

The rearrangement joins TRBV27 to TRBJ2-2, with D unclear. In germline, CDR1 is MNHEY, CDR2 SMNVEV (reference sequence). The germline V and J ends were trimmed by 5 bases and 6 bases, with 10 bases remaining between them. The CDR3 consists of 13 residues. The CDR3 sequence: CASSILESGELFF. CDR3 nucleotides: TGTGCCAGCAGTATTCTAGAATCCGGGGAGCTGTTTTTT.

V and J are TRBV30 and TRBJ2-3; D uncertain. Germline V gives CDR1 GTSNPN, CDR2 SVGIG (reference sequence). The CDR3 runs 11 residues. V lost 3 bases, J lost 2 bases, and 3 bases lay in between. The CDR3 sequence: CAWSYTDTQYF. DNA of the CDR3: TGTGCCTGGAGCTACACAGATACGCAGTATTTT.

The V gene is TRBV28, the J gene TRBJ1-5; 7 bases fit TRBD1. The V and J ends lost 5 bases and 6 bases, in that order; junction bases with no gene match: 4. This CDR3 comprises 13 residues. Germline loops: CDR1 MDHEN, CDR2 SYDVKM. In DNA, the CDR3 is TGTGCCAGCAGTCCCGACAGGGTTCAGCCCCAGCATTTT. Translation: CASSPDRVQPQHF.

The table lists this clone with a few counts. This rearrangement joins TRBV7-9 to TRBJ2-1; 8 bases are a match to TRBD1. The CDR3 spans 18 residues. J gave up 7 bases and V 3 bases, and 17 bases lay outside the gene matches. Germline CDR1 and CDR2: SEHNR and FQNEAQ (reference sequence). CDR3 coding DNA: TGTGCCAGCAGCTTGTCAGGGGGCCCTAGCATGGGGATTAATGAGCAGTTCTTC. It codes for CASSLSGGPSMGINEQFF.

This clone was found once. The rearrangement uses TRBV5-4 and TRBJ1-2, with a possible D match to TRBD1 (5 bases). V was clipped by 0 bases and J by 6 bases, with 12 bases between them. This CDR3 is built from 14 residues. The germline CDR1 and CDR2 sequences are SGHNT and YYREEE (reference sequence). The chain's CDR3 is CASSLGLEGDGYTF. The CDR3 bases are TGTGCCAGCAGCTTGGGGTTAGAAGGGGATGGCTACACCTTC.

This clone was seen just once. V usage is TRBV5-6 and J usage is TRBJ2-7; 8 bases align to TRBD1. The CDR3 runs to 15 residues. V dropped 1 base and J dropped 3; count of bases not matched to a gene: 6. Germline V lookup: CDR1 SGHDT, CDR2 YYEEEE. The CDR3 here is CASSLLDRVVYEQYF. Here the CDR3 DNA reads TGTGCCAGCAGCTTGTTGGACAGGGTCGTCTACGAGCAGTACTTC.

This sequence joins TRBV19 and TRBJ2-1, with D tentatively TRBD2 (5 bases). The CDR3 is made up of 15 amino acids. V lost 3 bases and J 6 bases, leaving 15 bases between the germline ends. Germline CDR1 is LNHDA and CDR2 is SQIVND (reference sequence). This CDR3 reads CASSMIGNGVNEQFF. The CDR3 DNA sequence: TGTGCCAGTAGTATGATAGGGAACGGGGTCAATGAGCAGTTCTTC.